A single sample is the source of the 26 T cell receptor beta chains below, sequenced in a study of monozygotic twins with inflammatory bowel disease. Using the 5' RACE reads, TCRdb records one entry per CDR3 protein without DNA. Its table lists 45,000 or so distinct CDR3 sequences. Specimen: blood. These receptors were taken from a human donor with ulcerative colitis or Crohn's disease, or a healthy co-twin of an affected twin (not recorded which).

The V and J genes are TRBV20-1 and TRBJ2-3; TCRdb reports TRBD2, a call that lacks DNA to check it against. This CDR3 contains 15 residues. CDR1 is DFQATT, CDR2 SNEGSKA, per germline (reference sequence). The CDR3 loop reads CSAREASGIGSTQYF.

The CDR3 loop reads CASSIAGGAKGTRNTEAFF. V and J are TRBV19 and TRBJ1-1; lacking DNA, the TRBD1 call made by TCRdb goes unchecked. Germline V CDR1 and CDR2: LNHDA, SQIVND (reference sequence). The CDR3 totals 19 residues. Variable domain in full (rest from reference TRBV19 and TRBJ1-1): DGGITQSPKYLFRKEGQNVTLSCEQNLNHDAMYWYRQDPGQGLRLIYYSQIVNDFQKGDIAEGYSVSREKKESFPLTVTSAQKNPTAFYLCASSIAGGAKGTRNTEAFFGQGTRLTVV.

The CDR3 protein is CGVGVAMNTEAFF. The rearrangement uses TRBV19 and TRBJ1-1. Per germline, CDR1 LNHDA and CDR2 SQIVND (reference sequence). CDR3 length: 13 residues.

The CDR3 spells CASSLYSTGVDTEAFF. The chain has TRBV5-1 and TRBJ1-1; no DNA is available, so the TRBD1 call from TCRdb remains unchecked. The CDR3 consists of 16 residues. CDR1 and CDR2 (germline): SGHRS, YFSETQ. Together with reference TRBV5-1 and TRBJ1-1, the CDR3 gives the full variable domain: KAGVTQTPRYLIKTRGQQVTLSCSPISGHRSVSWYQQTPGQGLQFLFEYFSETQRNKGNFPGRFSGRQFSNSRSEMNVSTLELGDSALYLCASSLYSTGVDTEAFFGQGTRLTVV.

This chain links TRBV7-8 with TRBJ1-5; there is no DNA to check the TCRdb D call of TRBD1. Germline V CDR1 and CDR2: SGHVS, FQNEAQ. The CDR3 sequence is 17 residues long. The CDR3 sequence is CASSLELGTGPNQPQHF.

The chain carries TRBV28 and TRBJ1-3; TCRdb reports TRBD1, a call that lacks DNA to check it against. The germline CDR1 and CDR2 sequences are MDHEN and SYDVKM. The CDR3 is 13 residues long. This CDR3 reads CATQDRGGNTIYF.

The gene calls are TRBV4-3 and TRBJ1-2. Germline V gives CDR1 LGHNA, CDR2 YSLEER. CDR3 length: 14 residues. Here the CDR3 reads CASSQDQDGRGYTF.

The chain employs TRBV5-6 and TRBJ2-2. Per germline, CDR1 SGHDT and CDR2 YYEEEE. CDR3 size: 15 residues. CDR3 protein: CASSLGPGTTGELFF.

This chain's CDR3 is CASSFSGYSNQPQHF. V is TRBV12-3 or TRBV12-4 and J is TRBJ1-5. This CDR3 is 15 amino acids long.

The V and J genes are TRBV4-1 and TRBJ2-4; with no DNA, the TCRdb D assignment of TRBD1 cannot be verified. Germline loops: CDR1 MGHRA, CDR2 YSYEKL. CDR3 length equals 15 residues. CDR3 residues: CASSQGILGQLIQYF.

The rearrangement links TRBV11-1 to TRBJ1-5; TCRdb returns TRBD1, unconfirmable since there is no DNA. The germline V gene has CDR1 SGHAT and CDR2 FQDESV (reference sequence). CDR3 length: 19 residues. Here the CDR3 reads CASSNGLREDIYSNQPQHF.

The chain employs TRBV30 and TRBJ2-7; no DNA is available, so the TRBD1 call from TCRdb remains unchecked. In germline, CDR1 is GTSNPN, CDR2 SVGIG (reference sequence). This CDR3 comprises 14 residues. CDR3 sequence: CAWRGRGTGYEQYF.

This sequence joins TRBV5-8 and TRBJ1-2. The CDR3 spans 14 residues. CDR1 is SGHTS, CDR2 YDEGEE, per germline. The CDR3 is CASSLPWTVYGYTF.

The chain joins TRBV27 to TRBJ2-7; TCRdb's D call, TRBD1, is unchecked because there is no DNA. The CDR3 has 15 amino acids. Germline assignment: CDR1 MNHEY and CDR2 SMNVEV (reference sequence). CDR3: CASSLRLGPIYEQYF.

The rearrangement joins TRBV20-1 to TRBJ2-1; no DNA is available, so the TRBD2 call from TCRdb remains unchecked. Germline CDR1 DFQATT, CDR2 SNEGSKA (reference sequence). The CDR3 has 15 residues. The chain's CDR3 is CSARERGANYNEQFF.

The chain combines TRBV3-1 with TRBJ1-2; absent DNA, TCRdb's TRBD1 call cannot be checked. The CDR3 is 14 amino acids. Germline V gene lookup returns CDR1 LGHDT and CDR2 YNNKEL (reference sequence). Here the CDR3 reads CASTPSGENYGYTF. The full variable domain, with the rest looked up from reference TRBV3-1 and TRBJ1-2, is DTAVSQTPKYLVTQMGNDKSIKCEQNLGHDTMYWYKQDSKKFLKIMFSYNNKELIINETVPNRFSPKSPDKAHLNLHINSLELGDSAVYFCASTPSGENYGYTFGSGTRLTVV.

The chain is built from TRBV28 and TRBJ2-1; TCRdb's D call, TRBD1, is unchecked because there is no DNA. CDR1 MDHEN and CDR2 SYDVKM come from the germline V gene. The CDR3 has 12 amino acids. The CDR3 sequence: CASSSTEDRQFF.

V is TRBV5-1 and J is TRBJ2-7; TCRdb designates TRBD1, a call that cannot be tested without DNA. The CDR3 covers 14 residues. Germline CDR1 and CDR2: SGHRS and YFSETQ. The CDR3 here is CASSPRGVPYEQYF.

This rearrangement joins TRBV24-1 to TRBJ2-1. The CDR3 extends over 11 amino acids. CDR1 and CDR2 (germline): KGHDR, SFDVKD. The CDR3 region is CATSEWGEQFF.

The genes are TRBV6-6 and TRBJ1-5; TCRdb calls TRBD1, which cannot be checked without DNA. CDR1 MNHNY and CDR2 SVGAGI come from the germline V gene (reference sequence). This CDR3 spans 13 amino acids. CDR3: CASTNGGNQPQHF.

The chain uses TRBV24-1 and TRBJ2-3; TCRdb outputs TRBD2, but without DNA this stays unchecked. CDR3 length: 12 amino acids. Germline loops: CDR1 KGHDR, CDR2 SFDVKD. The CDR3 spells CATAGDTDTQYF.

The CDR3 here is CASSLWASGPLQPQHF. This chain uses TRBV12-3 or TRBV12-4 with TRBJ1-5. The CDR3 loop spans 16 amino acids.

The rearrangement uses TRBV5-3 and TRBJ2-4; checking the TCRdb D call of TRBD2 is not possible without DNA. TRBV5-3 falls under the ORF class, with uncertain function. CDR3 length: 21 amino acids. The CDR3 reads CARSSPKNLPAPKTDKNIQYF.

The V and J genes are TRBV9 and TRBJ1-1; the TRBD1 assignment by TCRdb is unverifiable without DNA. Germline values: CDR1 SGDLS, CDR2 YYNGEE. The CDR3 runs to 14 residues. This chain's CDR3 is CASSVSGDHLEAFF.

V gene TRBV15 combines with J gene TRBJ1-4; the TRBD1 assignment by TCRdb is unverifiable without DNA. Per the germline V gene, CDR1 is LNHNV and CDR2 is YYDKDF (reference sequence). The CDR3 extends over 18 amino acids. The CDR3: CATSRVWTDNPTNEKLFF.

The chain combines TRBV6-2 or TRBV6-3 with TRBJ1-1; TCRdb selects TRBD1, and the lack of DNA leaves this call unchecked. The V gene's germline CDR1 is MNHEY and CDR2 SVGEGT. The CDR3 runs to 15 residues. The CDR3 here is CASMATGYANTEAFF.